These T cell receptor beta chains were read from a single sample in a study of identifying expanded T cells in peripheral blood. Using immunoSEQ multiplex PCR, the repertoire was profiled, and TCRdb retains in-frame clones only, with some absent. The sample carries some 93,000 clones, 85% to 90% recorded once. The sequenced sample consisted of blood. These receptors were collected from a person between 18 and 75 years old in good health. The CDR3 runs from the conserved cysteine through the conserved F or W. The D gene is left open where the match is weak. A clone size is listed for some rows: how often the clone was seen (once, few, many), or a class if it is expanded.

CDR3 protein | CDR3 DNA | V gene | clone size | D gene | J gene
CATSRDGSRRDTQYF | TGTGCCACCAGCAGAGACGGATCTAGGAGAGATACGCAGTATTTT | TRBV15 | NA | NA | TRBJ2-3
CASSLDRGQEKLFF | TGTGCCAGCAGCTTAGACAGGGGGCAAGAAAAACTGTTTTTT | TRBV11-2 | NA | TRBD1 | TRBJ1-4
CATSRVGGEAFF | TGTGCCACCAGCAGAGTGGGCGGTGAAGCTTTCTTT | TRBV15 | few | NA | TRBJ1-1
CASSLSGTEGETQYF | TGTGCCAGCAGCTTAAGCGGGACAGAGGGGGAGACCCAGTACTTC | TRBV7-3 | NA | NA | TRBJ2-5
CAISEASSGNTIYF | TGTGCCATCAGTGAAGCCAGCTCTGGAAACACCATATATTTT | TRBV10-3 | once | NA | TRBJ1-3
CASSLALGRQETQYF | TGTGCCAGCAGCCTAGCCTTAGGAAGGCAAGAGACCCAGTACTTC | TRBV14 | NA | NA | TRBJ2-5
CASSVPSTPETQYF | TGTGCCAGCAGCGTGCCTAGCACCCCAGAGACCCAGTACTTC | TRBV9 | NA | NA | TRBJ2-5
CASSLEVGGVDTQYF | TGCGCCAGCAGCTTGGAGGTTGGCGGTGTTGATACGCAGTATTTT | TRBV5-1 | NA | NA | TRBJ2-3
CASSPGLAGVPLRYEQYF | TGCGCCAGCAGCCCGGGACTAGCGGGGGTCCCCTTGCGGTACGAGCAGTACTTC | TRBV4-1 | NA | TRBD2 | TRBJ2-7
CASSGDARSTDTQYF | TGCGCCAGCAGTGGGGACGCAAGGAGCACAGATACGCAGTATTTT | TRBV10-1 | NA | NA | TRBJ2-3
CASSRELAGVTGELFF | TGCGCCAGCAGCCGTGAACTAGCGGGGGTAACCGGGGAGCTGTTTTTT | TRBV4-1 | NA | TRBD2 | TRBJ2-2
CASGRDRDNEQFF | TGCGCCAGCGGCCGGGACAGGGACAATGAGCAGTTCTTC | TRBV5-1 | NA | TRBD1 | TRBJ2-1
CSAKLNYGYTF | TGCAGTGCTAAACTGAACTATGGCTACACCTTC | TRBV20-1 | NA | NA | TRBJ1-2
CASSTDRVKAFF | TGTGCCAGCAGTACGGACAGAGTGAAAGCTTTCTTT | TRBV2 | NA | NA | TRBJ1-1
CASSLGDQPQHF | TGTGCCAGCAGCTTAGGGGATCAGCCCCAGCATTTT | TRBV13 | NA | NA | TRBJ1-5
CASRRGQAVKGYTF | TGTGCCAGCAGACGAGGACAGGCCGTGAAAGGCTACACCTTC | TRBV2 | NA | TRBD1 | TRBJ1-2
CASTWDRGGEEQYF | TGTGCCAGCACGTGGGACAGGGGGGGAGAGGAGCAGTACTTC | TRBV6-1 | NA | TRBD1 | TRBJ2-7
CASSLGFSYEQYF | TGTGCCAGCAGCTTAGGGTTCTCGTACGAGCAGTACTTC | TRBV11-3 | NA | NA | TRBJ2-7
CASKFGGNQPQHF | TGTGCCAGTAAGTTCGGCGGCAATCAGCCCCAGCATTTT | TRBV19 | NA | NA | TRBJ1-5
CASSQWGGVYNEQFF | TGTGCCAGCAGCCAATGGGGCGGGGTCTACAATGAGCAGTTCTTC | TRBV16 | once | NA | TRBJ2-1
CASSSPGGASGNTIYF | TGTGCCAGCAGCTCTCCAGGGGGCGCCTCTGGAAACACCATATATTTT | TRBV7-9 | NA | TRBD1 | TRBJ1-3
CASSYSGEQYF | TGTGCCAGCAGTTATTCAGGGGAGCAGTACTTC | TRBV6-6 | NA | NA | TRBJ2-7
CASSLRATNTGELFF | TGTGCCAGCAGCTTACGGGCCACGAACACCGGGGAGCTGTTTTTT | TRBV7-9 | NA | NA | TRBJ2-2
CASSESGIGETQYF | TGCGCCAGCAGTGAGTCAGGGATAGGTGAGACCCAGTACTTC | TRBV10-2 | NA | NA | TRBJ2-5
CASSPTGSSYNEQFF | TGTGCCAGCAGTCCGACAGGCAGCTCCTACAATGAGCAGTTCTTC | TRBV27 | NA | NA | TRBJ2-1
CASAAGGQETQYF | TGTGCCAGCGCAGCGGGGGGGCAAGAGACCCAGTACTTC | TRBV7-3 | NA | TRBD2 | TRBJ2-5
CATSRQTGKNYNEQFF | TGTGCCACCAGCAGACAGACAGGGAAAAACTACAATGAGCAGTTCTTC | TRBV15 | NA | TRBD1 | TRBJ2-1
CASSNSGGLREQYF | TGTGCCAGCAGTAATAGCGGGGGGTTGAGAGAGCAGTACTTC | TRBV28 | NA | TRBD2 | TRBJ2-7
CASSRDPRSNQPQHF | TGTGCCAGCAGCCGGGACCCGAGGAGCAATCAGCCCCAGCATTTT | TRBV7-8 | NA | NA | TRBJ1-5
CASSQDGTKGEPQHF | TGCGCCAGCAGCCAAGATGGGACTAAGGGTGAGCCCCAGCATTTT | TRBV4-1 | NA | NA | TRBJ1-5
CARSTGYGYTF | TGTGCCAGAAGCACAGGGTATGGCTACACCTTC | TRBV5-3 | NA | NA | TRBJ1-2
CASSLRQGCTDTQYF | TGTGCCAGCAGCTTGCGGCAGGGCTGCACAGATACGCAGTATTTT | TRBV5-7 | once | NA | TRBJ2-3
CASSPLGTGGVTEAFF | TGTGCCAGCTCACCTCTGGGAACAGGGGGAGTCACTGAAGCTTTCTTT | TRBV18 | NA | TRBD1 | TRBJ1-1
CASRPTDRGRGNEQFF | TGTGCCAGTAGGCCAACTGACAGGGGGCGCGGAAATGAGCAGTTCTTC | TRBV19 | NA | TRBD1 | TRBJ2-1
CASSESGPAYEQYF | TGCGCCAGCAGCGAGAGCGGGCCCGCCTACGAGCAGTACTTC | TRBV5-1 | NA | NA | TRBJ2-7
CASTPGGPGYEQYF | TGTGCCAGCACCCCCGGGGGGCCTGGGTACGAGCAGTACTTC | TRBV2 | NA | NA | TRBJ2-7
CASSLDRRGASFF | TGTGCCAGCAGCTTAGATCGAAGGGGGGCATCCTTCTTC | TRBV7-2 | NA | NA | TRBJ1-2
CASSIQQLYGYTF | TGTGCCAGTAGTATCCAACAGCTCTATGGCTACACCTTC | TRBV19 | NA | NA | TRBJ1-2
CASSIKQGQHYYGYTF | TGTGCCAGCTCAATAAAACAGGGGCAGCACTACTATGGCTACACCTTC | TRBV18 | NA | TRBD1 | TRBJ1-2